The present T cell receptor beta chain was sequenced within a study of blood T cells in healthy people across ages. Germline V gene lookup returns CDR1 KGHSH and CDR2 LQKENI. Trimming cost V 1 base and J 2 bases; bases outside gene matches: 11. The CDR3 is made up of 18 amino acids. There are a few counts of this clonotype. A second PCR, run for about 7 to 11 cycles, used a sample-barcoded 5' primer plus a J-beta primer mix. One entry per CDR3 protein results from TCRdb running MiXCR on the 5' RACE reads. This sample has around 820,000 distinct CDR3 sequences; around 25% occur once, and the top ten carry approximately 4%. This same sample was also taken into another study, of T cells of mothers and their children.

J is TRBJ1-2 and V is TRBV18, with 9 nucleotides matching TRBD1. Specimen: blood. This clonotype was obtained from a boy younger than 18 in good health. The CDR3 region has the DNA TGTGCCAGCTCACCACAAAAAGCCCCGGGACAGGGCAACTATGGCTACACCTTC. It yields the protein CASSPQKAPGQGNYGYTF.